Below, one T cell receptor (beta chain) is given with its context. The data were obtained in a study of blood T cell repertoires in COVID-19. Across the whole study: Researchers got acute and convalescent COVID-19 samples from the United States, Italy and Spain. Sources were T cells, B-cell-depleted T cells, or PBMCs; the material itself was cDNA or gDNA.

The CDR3 length is 14 residues. Germline CDR1 MNHNY, CDR2 SVGAGI (reference sequence). Deletions cut 4 bases from V and 2 bases from J, with 12 bases between. Per the original data handling: The assay estimated nucleated cells by amplifying reference gene primers. Measured with immunoSEQ multiplex PCR; TCRdb has only the in-frame clones, and not every one. D and trimming come from the DNA, and the V and J calls and clone size come from that table. Here the sample spans tens of thousands of clones, approximately 78% being singletons. Sequences were obtained from peripheral blood. The genes are TRBV6-6 and TRBJ2-7; possibly TRBD2 for D (5 bases). The clonotype was recovered from a human donor with acute or convalescent COVID-19. The donor label of this sample is uncertain. The CDR3 region is CASSSHDGTYEQYF. The CDR3 DNA reads as TGTGCCAGCAGTTCCCACGACGGGACCTACGAGCAGTACTTC.